This passage covers 27 T cell receptor beta chains from one sample sequenced in a study of shared clonotypes between healthy human individuals. Clones were sequenced by immunoSEQ multiplex PCR, and TCRdb holds only the in-frame ones, with some missing. The sample shows over 950,000 clones, roughly 80% of them seen only once. The source material was memory CD4+ T cells from PBMCs. Documented subset: CD45RA-negative fraction. All receptors come from a man aged 18 to 29 in good health. Some clones in this sample may be carry-over from other donors' samples.

The chain couples TRBV6-1 to TRBJ1-2, with TRBD1 matching over 8 bases. Germline V CDR1 and CDR2: MNHNS, SASEGT. V trimming: 2 bases; J trimming: 6 bases; junction bases outside the gene matches: 5. This CDR3 has 14 amino acids. CDR3 sequence (DNA): TGTGCCAGCAGTGAACACGGGGGACAGGATGGCTACACCTTC. It yields the protein CASSEHGGQDGYTF.

The chain combines TRBV2 with TRBJ2-3; 11 bases agree with TRBD2. This CDR3 has 14 amino acids. J was trimmed by 10 bases and V by 9 bases; bases with no gene match: 12. Germline CDR1 reads SNHLY; CDR2 reads FYNNEI. CDR3 sequence: CASAGTSGLQPQYF. CDR3 DNA sequence: TGTGCCAGTGCCGGGACTAGCGGCCTCCAGCCGCAGTATTTT.

This clone was counted between two and nine times. The rearrangement links TRBV6-6 to TRBJ1-1, with D uncertain. CDR1 and CDR2 (germline): MNHNY, SVGAGI (reference sequence). V gave up 5 bases and J gave up 2 bases, with 3 bases separating them. CDR3 length: 11 residues. CDR3 in DNA: TGTGCCAGCAGTCCAAACACTGAAGCTTTCTTT. Protein: CASSPNTEAFF.

As regards this clone: The sample has other DNA sequences that encode this CDR3 too. The chain recombines TRBV7-9 with TRBJ1-1; D uncertain. From germline, CDR1 is SEHNR and CDR2 FQNEAQ (reference sequence). The CDR3 contains 13 residues. V was shortened by 1 base and J by 1 base, with 4 bases between the two germline ends. This chain's CDR3 is CASSLVQNTEAFF. CDR3 sequence (DNA): TGTGCCAGCAGCTTAGTCCAGAACACTGAAGCTTTCTTT.

Turning to this clone: Other DNA sequences in the same sample also yield this CDR3. The V gene is TRBV2, the J gene TRBJ1-5, with 10 bases aligning to TRBD1. The V gene end was trimmed by 5 bases and the J gene end by 1 base; junction bases not matched to a gene: 5. The CDR3 extends over 16 amino acids. Germline CDR1 SNHLY, CDR2 FYNNEI. DNA of the CDR3: TGTGCCAGCAGTAGAGACAGGGGGCGCAGCAATCAGCCCCAGCATTTT. Translating gives CASSRDRGRSNQPQHF.

V is TRBV29-1 and J is TRBJ2-3; tentatively, D is TRBD2 (5 bases). There are 11 residues in the CDR3. The ends were cut back, 7 bases at V and 5 bases at J, with 10 bases in the middle. Germline V gene data show CDR1 as SQVTM and CDR2 as ANQGSEA. The CDR3 nucleotides are TGCAGCGCCAGCGAGGGAGATACGCAGTATTTT. This codes for CSASEGDTQYF.

J is TRBJ1-4 and V is TRBV4-2; D is perhaps TRBD1 (5 bases). This CDR3 is 14 amino acids long. Trimming pared 0 bases from V and 10 bases from J, leaving 12 bases between. Germline-derived CDR1 and CDR2 are LGHNA and YNFKEQ. CDR3 loop: CASSQDQGLRKLFF. The CDR3 coding sequence is TGTGCCAGCAGCCAAGACCAGGGTCTTAGAAAACTGTTTTTT.

The CDR3 DNA follows: TGTGCCAGCAGTCTATCGGGGGGAGAGGTGTACTTC. Protein: CASSLSGGEVYF. The rearrangement joins TRBV7-6 to TRBJ2-7, with TRBD2 identical over 7 bases. This CDR3 is 12 amino acids long. The germline V gene encodes CDR1 SGHVS and CDR2 FNYEAQ. Trimming at V came to 6 bases and at J to 12 bases, leaving 11 bases not matched to a gene. Supplemented by reference TRBV7-6 and TRBJ2-7, the full variable domain reads GAGVSQSPRYKVTKRGQDVALRCDPISGHVSLYWYRQALGQGPEFLTYFNYEAQQDKSGLPNDRFSAERPEGSISTLTIQRTEQRDSAMYRCASSLSGGEVYFGPGTRLTVT.

About this clone: Other DNA sequences in this sample translate to the same CDR3. V is TRBV7-9 and J is TRBJ1-1, with D tentatively TRBD1 (5 bases). Between the trimmed V and J ends, which lost 4 bases and 1 base, there was a span of 10 bases. In germline, CDR1 is SEHNR, CDR2 FQNEAQ (reference sequence). The CDR3 consists of 14 residues. The CDR3 loop reads CASSWGGANTEAFF. The CDR3 DNA sequence: TGTGCCAGCAGCTGGGGGGGAGCGAACACTGAAGCTTTCTTT.

The V call is TRBV5-6, the J call TRBJ2-7; 9 nucleotides match TRBD2. Germline-derived CDR1 and CDR2 are SGHDT and YYEEEE. Unmatched junction bases numbered 6, after V lost 0 bases and J lost 2 bases. CDR3 size: 16 residues. The CDR3 protein is CASSLVGLAGTYEQYF. DNA of the CDR3: TGTGCCAGCAGCTTGGTTGGGCTAGCGGGAACCTACGAGCAGTACTTC.

The CDR3 region has the DNA TGTGCCAGCACCTCCGACTCCCGGGGCCACACCTTC. Protein sequence: CASTSDSRGHTF. The chain carries TRBV2 and TRBJ1-2, with TRBD1 as a possible D gene (5 bases). The length of the CDR3 is 12 residues. Germline CDR1 reads SNHLY; CDR2 reads FYNNEI. V shed 7 bases and J shed 12 bases, with 18 bases lying between them.

J is TRBJ2-1 and V is TRBV7-9; 9 bases line up with TRBD2. Germline lookup yields CDR1 SEHNR and CDR2 FQNEAQ (reference sequence). The CDR3 is 16 amino acids. Trimming at V came to 1 base and at J to 6 bases, leaving 7 bases not matched to a gene. The CDR3 DNA reads as TGTGCCAGCAGCTTAGGTAGCGGGAGTTCAGGCAATGAGCAGTTCTTC. Translation: CASSLGSGSSGNEQFF.

The chain joins TRBV18 to TRBJ1-1, with 8 bases matching TRBD1. The length of the CDR3 is 14 residues. J lost 5 bases, V lost 2 bases, and 4 bases had no gene match. CDR1 KGHSH and CDR2 LQKENI come from the germline V gene. Here the CDR3 reads CASSPSTGETEAFF. The CDR3 bases are TGTGCCAGCTCACCATCGACAGGGGAAACTGAAGCTTTCTTT. Full variable domain (remainder filled in from reference TRBV18 and TRBJ1-1): NAGVMQNPRHLVRRRGQEARLRCSPMKGHSHVYWYRQLPEEGLKFMVYLQKENIIDESGMPKERFSAEFPKEGPSILRIQQVVRGDSAAYFCASSPSTGETEAFFGQGTRLTVV.

This chain uses TRBV5-4 with TRBJ1-1; the D gene is possibly TRBD1 (5 bases). The germline CDR1 and CDR2 sequences are SGHNT and YYREEE (reference sequence). CDR3 size: 15 residues. The V end lost 0 bases, the J end lost 4 bases, and 13 bases lay between the germline ends. The CDR3 nucleotides read TGTGCCAGCAGCTTGGACTTGGGGGGGGGCACTGAAGCTTTCTTT. Its protein product is CASSLDLGGGTEAFF.

The V call is TRBV29-1, the J call TRBJ1-2; D is perhaps TRBD1 (6 bases). Trimming left V 6 bases short and J 3 bases short, with 14 bases between. The V gene's germline CDR1 is SQVTM and CDR2 ANQGSEA. This CDR3 region has 13 residues. CDR3 loop: CSVGGGEHYGYTF. The CDR3 nucleotides read TGCAGCGTGGGAGGGGGAGAGCACTATGGCTACACCTTC.

V and J are TRBV11-2 and TRBJ1-3; D gene unclear. Germline V gene lookup returns CDR1 SGHAT and CDR2 FQNNGV. This CDR3 comprises 15 residues. Trimming left V 4 bases short and J 8 bases short, with 18 bases between. The CDR3 nucleotides read TGTGCCAGCAGCTGGAACCCCGAGCCGTGGGACACCATATATTTT. Translation: CASSWNPEPWDTIYF. Full variable domain (outside the CDR3, taken from reference TRBV11-2 and TRBJ1-3): EAGVAQSPRYKIIEKRQSVAFWCNPISGHATLYWYQQILGQGPKLLIQFQNNGVVDDSQLPKDRFSAERLKGVDSTLKIQPAKLEDSAVYLCASSWNPEPWDTIYFGEGSWLTVV.

The CDR3 DNA is TGTGCCAGCAGCCTTACAGAGGCTGAAGCTTTCTTT. Translation: CASSLTEAEAFF. The J gene is TRBJ1-1, the V gene TRBV11-1; D is ambiguous. This CDR3 contains 12 residues. The V end lost 5 bases, the J end lost 6 bases, and 10 bases lay between the germline ends. The V gene's germline CDR1 is SGHAT and CDR2 FQDESV (reference sequence).

With regard to this clone: Germline and junction disagree at one end, which may indicate a read error. The J gene is TRBJ2-2, the V gene TRBV5-1; weak D call: TRBD2 (5 bases). This CDR3 is built from 14 residues. The V gene's germline CDR1 is SGHRS and CDR2 YFSETQ. The DNA of the CDR3 is TGCGCCAGCAGAACCCATATCCCTGTCCGGGGAGCTGTTTTT. Translating it yields CASRTHIPVRGAVF.

This clone has at least ten counts. Other DNA sequences in this sample translate to the same CDR3. The rearrangement uses TRBV28 and TRBJ1-5; the D is unclear. Per the germline V gene, CDR1 is MDHEN and CDR2 is SYDVKM. This CDR3 contains 13 residues. V was cut by 5 bases and J by 0 bases, with 5 bases left in between. CDR3 in DNA: TGTGCCAGCAGTCGGGATAGCAATCAGCCCCAGCATTTT. Translating it yields CASSRDSNQPQHF.

This chain uses TRBV7-9 with TRBJ2-5; 7 nucleotides agree with TRBD2. This CDR3 contains 18 residues. After removal of 1 base from V and 2 bases from J, the junction contained 13 bases not matched to a gene. CDR1 is SEHNR and CDR2 is FQNEAQ in the germline V gene (reference sequence). CDR3 loop: CASSLGSGTSERQETQYF. In DNA form, the CDR3 reads TGTGCCAGCAGCTTAGGGTCTGGTACTAGCGAGAGGCAAGAGACCCAGTACTTC.

This chain joins TRBV27 and TRBJ2-1, with D possibly called TRBD1 or TRBD2 (5 bases each). This CDR3 has 14 amino acids. Germline assignment: CDR1 MNHEY and CDR2 SMNVEV (reference sequence). Trimming left V 2 bases short and J 8 bases short, with 13 bases between. CDR3 nucleotides: TGTGCCAGCAGTTTACCAGGGACCCCCGATGAGCAGTTCTTC. This translates into CASSLPGTPDEQFF.

Only one count was recorded for this clone. This chain links TRBV7-8 with TRBJ2-2; D possibly corresponds to TRBD2 (6 bases). The germline V gene has CDR1 SGHVS and CDR2 FQNEAQ. Trimming took 1 base from V and 3 from J, leaving 6 bases between them. The CDR3 has 14 residues. The CDR3 DNA is TGTGCCAGCAGCTTAGGCGGGGACACCGGGGAGCTGTTTTTT. It yields the protein CASSLGGDTGELFF. Looking up the rest from reference TRBV7-8 and TRBJ2-2 gives the full variable domain: GAGVSQSPRYKVAKRGQDVALRCDPISGHVSLFWYQQALGQGPEFLTYFQNEAQLDKSGLPSDRFFAERPEGSVSTLKIQRTQQEDSAVYLCASSLGGDTGELFFGEGSRLTVL.

Only a few counts were recorded for this clone. CDR3 sequence reads: CAISEDGSGIYTQYF. The CDR3 DNA sequence: TGTGCCATCAGTGAGGACGGGAGTGGGATTTATACGCAGTATTTT. V usage is TRBV10-3 and J usage is TRBJ2-3; possibly TRBD2 for D (6 bases). This CDR3 is built from 15 residues. Germline CDR1 is ENHRY and CDR2 is SYGVKD. Between the trimmed V and J ends, which lost 2 bases and 7 bases, there was a span of 16 bases.

In nucleotides, the CDR3 is TGTGCCAGCAGCTTGGTTGGGACACCGAGGAGGGAGCAGTACTTC. Translating it yields CASSLVGTPRREQYF. V and J are TRBV5-6 and TRBJ2-7; TRBD1 is a possible D gene (6 bases). The CDR3 covers 15 residues. The ends were cut back, 0 bases at V and 7 bases at J, with 17 bases in the middle. The V gene's germline CDR1 is SGHDT and CDR2 YYEEEE.

Many counts were recorded for this clone. Other DNA sequences in this sample translate to the same CDR3. The gene calls are TRBV7-3 and TRBJ2-1; D unclear. The CDR3 loop spans 14 amino acids. Germline V gene data show CDR1 as SGHTA and CDR2 as FQGTGA. Trimming stripped 1 base from V and 2 bases from J, with 6 bases between. The CDR3: CASSLSGTYNEQFF. For the CDR3, the DNA is TGTGCCAGCAGCTTAAGCGGTACCTACAATGAGCAGTTCTTC.

Points on this clone: Other DNA variants within this sample encode the same CDR3. This chain connects TRBV5-4 to TRBJ2-1; D is uncertain. The germline CDR1 and CDR2 sequences are SGHNT and YYREEE (reference sequence). V was pared by 4 bases and J by 0 bases, with 8 bases between. This CDR3 contains 14 residues. CDR3 sequence (DNA): TGTGCCAGCAGCCTCCAAGGCTCCTACAATGAGCAGTTCTTC. This codes for CASSLQGSYNEQFF.

The chain is built from TRBV9 and TRBJ1-2, with 9 bases matching TRBD1. J was trimmed by 8 bases and V by 5 bases; bases with no gene match: 7. This CDR3 spans 13 amino acids. Germline CDR1 SGDLS, CDR2 YYNGEE. CDR3 coding DNA: TGTGCCAGCAGGGACCGGGACAGGGAGGGCTACACCTTC. Protein product: CASRDRDREGYTF. Full variable domain (remainder filled in from reference TRBV9 and TRBJ1-2): DSGVTQTPKHLITATGQRVTLRCSPRSGDLSVYWYQQSLDQGLQFLIQYYNGEERAKGNILERFSAQQFPDLHSELNLSSLELGDSALYFCASRDRDREGYTFGSGTRLTVV.